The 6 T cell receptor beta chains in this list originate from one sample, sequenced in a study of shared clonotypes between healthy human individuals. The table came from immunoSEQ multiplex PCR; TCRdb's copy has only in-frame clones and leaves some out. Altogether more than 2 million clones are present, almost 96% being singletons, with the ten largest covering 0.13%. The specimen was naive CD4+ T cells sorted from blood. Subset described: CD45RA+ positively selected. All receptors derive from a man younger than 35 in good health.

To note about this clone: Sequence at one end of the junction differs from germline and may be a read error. The CDR3 sequence: CASSPQAGGNEQFF. CDR3 bases: TGTGCTAGCAGCCCTCAAGCGGGGGGCAATGAGCAGTTCTTC. This chain links TRBV7-7 with TRBJ2-1; TRBD2 agrees at 9 bases. Germline V gene data show CDR1 as SSHAT and CDR2 as FNYEAQ (reference sequence). There are 14 residues in the CDR3. The full variable domain, completed using reference TRBV7-7 and TRBJ2-1, is GAGVSQSPRYKVTKRGQDVTLRCDPISSHATLYWYQQALGQGPEFLTYFNYEAQPDKSGLPSDRFSAERPEGSISTLTIQRTEQRDSAMYRCASSPQAGGNEQFFGPGTRLTVL.

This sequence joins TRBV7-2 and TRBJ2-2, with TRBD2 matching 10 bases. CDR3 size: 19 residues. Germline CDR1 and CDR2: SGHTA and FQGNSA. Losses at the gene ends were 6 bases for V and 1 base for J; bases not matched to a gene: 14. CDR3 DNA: TGTGCCAGCAGTTCTTCCATAGCGGGGGGCACGAAGAACACCGGGGAGCTGTTTTTT. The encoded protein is CASSSSIAGGTKNTGELFF.

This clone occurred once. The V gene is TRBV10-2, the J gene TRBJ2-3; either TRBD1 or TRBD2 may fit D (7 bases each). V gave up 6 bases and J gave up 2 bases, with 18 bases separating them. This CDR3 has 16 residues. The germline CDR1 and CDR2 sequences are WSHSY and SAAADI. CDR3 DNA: TGCGCCAGCAGAAACAGGGGAGGGTGGAACACAGATACGCAGTATTTT. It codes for CASRNRGGWNTDTQYF.

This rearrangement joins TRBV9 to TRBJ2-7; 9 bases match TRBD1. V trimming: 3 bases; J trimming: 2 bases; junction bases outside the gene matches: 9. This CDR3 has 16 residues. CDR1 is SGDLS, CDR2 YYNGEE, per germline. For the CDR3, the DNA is TGTGCCAGCAGCGCCGGCGGGGGACAGGGTGCCTACGAGCAGTACTTC. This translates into CASSAGGGQGAYEQYF.

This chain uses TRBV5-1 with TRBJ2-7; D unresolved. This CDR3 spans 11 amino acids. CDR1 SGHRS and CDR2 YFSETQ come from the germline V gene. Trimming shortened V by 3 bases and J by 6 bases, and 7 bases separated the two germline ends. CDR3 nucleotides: TGCGCCAGCAGCTCGCAGTTCGAGCAGTACTTC. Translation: CASSSQFEQYF.

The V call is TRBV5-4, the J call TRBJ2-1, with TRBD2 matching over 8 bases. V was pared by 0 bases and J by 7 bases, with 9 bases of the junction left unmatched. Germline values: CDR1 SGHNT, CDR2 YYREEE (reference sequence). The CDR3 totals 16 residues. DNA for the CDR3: TGTGCCAGCAGCTTGGATGGCCGGGGGGGCGTGAATGAGCAGTTCTTC. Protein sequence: CASSLDGRGGVNEQFF. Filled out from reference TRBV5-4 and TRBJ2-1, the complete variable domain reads ETGVTQSPTHLIKTRGQQVTLRCSSQSGHNTVSWYQQALGQGPQFIFQYYREEENGRGNFPPRFSGLQFPNYSSELNVNALELDDSALYLCASSLDGRGGVNEQFFGPGTRLTVL.